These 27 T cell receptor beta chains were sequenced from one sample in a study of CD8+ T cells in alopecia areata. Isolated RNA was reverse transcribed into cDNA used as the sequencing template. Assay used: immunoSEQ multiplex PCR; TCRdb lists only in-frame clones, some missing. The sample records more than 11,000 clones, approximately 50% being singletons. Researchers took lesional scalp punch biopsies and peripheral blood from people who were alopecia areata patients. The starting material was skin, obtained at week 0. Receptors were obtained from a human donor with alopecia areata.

The CDR3 loop reads CASSPHPAPYEQYF. In nucleotides, the CDR3 is TGTGCCAGCAGCCCCCATCCAGCGCCCTACGAGCAGTACTTC. This chain joins TRBV28 and TRBJ2-7; the D is unclear. This CDR3 has 14 residues. Germline loops: CDR1 MDHEN, CDR2 SYDVKM. V was pared by 6 bases and J by 2 bases, with 14 bases between.

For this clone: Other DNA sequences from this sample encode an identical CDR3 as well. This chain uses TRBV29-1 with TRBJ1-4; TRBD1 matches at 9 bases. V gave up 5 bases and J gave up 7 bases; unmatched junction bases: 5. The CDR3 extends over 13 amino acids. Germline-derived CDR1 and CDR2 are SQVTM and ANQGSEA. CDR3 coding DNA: TGCAGCGTTTTATTACAGGGGGCTGAAAAACTGTTTTTT. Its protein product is CSVLLQGAEKLFF. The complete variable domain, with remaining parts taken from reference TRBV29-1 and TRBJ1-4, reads SAVISQKPSRDICQRGTSLTIQCQVDSQVTMMFWYRQQPGQSLTLIATANQGSEATYESGFVIDKFPISRPNLTFSTLTVSNMSPEDSSIYLCSVLLQGAEKLFFGSGTQLSVL.

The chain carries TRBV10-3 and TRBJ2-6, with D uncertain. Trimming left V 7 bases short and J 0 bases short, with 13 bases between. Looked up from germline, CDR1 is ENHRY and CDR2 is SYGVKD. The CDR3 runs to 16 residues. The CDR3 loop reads CAITDTLTSGANVLTF. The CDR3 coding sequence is TGTGCCATCACAGACACATTAACCTCTGGGGCCAACGTCCTGACTTTC.

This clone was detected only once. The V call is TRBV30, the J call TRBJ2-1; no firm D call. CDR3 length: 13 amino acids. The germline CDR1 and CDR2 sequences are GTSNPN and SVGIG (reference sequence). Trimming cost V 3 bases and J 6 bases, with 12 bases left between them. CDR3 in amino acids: CAWSPLSPNEQFF. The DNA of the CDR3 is TGTGCCTGGAGCCCCCTCTCACCCAATGAGCAGTTCTTC.

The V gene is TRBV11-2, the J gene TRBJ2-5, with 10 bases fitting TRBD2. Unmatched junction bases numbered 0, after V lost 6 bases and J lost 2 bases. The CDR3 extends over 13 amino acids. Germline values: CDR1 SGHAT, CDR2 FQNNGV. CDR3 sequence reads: CASRTSGQETQYF. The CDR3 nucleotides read TGTGCCAGCAGGACTAGCGGGCAAGAGACCCAGTACTTC.

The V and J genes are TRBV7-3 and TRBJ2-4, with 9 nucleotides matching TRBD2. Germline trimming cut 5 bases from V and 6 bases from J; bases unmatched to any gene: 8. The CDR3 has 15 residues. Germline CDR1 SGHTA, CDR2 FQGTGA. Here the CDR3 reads CASSPVRGGANIQYF. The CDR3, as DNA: TGTGCCAGCAGCCCTGTCCGCGGGGGGGCAAACATTCAGTACTTC. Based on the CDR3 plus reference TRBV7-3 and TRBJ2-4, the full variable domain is GAGVSQTPSNKVTEKGKYVELRCDPISGHTALYWYRQSLGQGPEFLIYFQGTGAADDSGLPNDRFFAVRPEGSVSTLKIQRTERGDSAVYLCASSPVRGGANIQYFGAGTRLSVL.

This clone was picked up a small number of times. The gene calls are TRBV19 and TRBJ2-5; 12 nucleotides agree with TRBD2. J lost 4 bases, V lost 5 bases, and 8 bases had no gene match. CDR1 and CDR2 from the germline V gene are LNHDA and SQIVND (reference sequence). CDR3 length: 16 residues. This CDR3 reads CASSGLAGRMRETQYF. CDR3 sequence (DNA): TGTGCCAGTAGTGGACTAGCGGGGAGAATGAGAGAGACCCAGTACTTC.

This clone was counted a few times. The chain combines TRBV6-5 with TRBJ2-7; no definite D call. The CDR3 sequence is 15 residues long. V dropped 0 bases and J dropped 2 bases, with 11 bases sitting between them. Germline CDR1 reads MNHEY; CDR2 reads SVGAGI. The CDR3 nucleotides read TGTGCCAGCAGTTACTCGATGACAAGGCCCTACGAGCAGTACTTC. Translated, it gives CASSYSMTRPYEQYF.

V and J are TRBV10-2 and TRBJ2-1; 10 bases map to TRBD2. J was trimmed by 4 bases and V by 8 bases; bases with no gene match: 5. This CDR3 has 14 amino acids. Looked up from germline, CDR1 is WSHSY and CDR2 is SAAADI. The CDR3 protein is CASGNSGGYNEQFF. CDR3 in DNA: TGCGCCAGCGGGAATAGCGGGGGGTACAATGAGCAGTTCTTC.

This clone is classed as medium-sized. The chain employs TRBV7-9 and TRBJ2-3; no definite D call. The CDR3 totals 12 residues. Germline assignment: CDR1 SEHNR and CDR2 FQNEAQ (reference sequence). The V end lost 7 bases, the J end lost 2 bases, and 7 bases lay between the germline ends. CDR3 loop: CASTRPTDTQYF. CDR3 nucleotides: TGTGCCAGCACCCGCCCCACAGATACGCAGTATTTT.

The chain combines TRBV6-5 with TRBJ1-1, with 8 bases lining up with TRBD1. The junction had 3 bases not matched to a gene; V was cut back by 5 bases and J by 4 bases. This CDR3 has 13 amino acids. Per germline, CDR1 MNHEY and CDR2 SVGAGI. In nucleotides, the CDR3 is TGTGCCAGCAGTGGGACAGGTACCACTGAAGCTTTCTTT. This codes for CASSGTGTTEAFF.

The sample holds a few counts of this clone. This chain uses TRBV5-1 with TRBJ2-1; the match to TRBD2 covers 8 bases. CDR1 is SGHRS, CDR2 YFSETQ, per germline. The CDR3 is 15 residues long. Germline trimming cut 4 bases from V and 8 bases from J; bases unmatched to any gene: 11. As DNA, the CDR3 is TGCGCCAGCAGCCTGGCGGTAGCGGGGTCCGATGAGCAGTTCTTC. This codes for CASSLAVAGSDEQFF. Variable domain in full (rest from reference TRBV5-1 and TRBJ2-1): KAGVTQTPRYLIKTRGQQVTLSCSPISGHRSVSWYQQTPGQGLQFLFEYFSETQRNKGNFPGRFSGRQFSNSRSEMNVSTLELGDSALYLCASSLAVAGSDEQFFGPGTRLTVL.

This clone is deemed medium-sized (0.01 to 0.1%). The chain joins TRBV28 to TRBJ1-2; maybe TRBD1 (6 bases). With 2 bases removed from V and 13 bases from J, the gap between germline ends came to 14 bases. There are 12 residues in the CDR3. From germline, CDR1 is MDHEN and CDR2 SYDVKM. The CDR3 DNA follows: TGTGCCAGCAGTTTACGGACAGTAGGCGCCACCTTC. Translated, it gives CASSLRTVGATF.

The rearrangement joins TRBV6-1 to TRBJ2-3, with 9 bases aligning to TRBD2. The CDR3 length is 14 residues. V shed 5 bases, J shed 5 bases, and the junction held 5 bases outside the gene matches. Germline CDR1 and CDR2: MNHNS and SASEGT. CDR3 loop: CASSYSGGIDTQYF. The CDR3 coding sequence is TGTGCCAGCAGTTATAGCGGGGGAATAGATACGCAGTATTTT.

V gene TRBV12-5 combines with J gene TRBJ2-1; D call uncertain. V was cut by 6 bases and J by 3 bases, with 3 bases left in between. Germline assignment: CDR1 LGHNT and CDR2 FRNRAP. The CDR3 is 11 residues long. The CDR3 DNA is TGTGCTAGTGGCCGCTACAATGAGCAGTTCTTC. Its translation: CASGRYNEQFF. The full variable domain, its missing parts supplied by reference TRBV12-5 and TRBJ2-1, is DARVTQTPRHKVTEMGQEVTMRCQPILGHNTVFWYRQTMMQGLELLAYFRNRAPLDDSGMPKDRFSAEMPDATLATLKIQPSEPRDSAVYFCASGRYNEQFFGPGTRLTVL.

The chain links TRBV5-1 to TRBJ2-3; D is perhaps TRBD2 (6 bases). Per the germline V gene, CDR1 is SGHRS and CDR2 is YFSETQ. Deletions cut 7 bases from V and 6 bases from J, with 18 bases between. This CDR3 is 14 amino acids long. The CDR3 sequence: CASLFGTPGDTQYF. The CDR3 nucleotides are TGCGCCAGCCTTTTCGGGACTCCGGGGGATACGCAGTATTTT.

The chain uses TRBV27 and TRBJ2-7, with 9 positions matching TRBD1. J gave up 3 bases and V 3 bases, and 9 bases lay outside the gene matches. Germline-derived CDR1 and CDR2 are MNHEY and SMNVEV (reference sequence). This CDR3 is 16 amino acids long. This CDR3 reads CASSLVLGTGHYEQYF. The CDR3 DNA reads TGTGCCAGCAGTTTGGTTCTCGGGACAGGGCACTACGAGCAGTACTTC.

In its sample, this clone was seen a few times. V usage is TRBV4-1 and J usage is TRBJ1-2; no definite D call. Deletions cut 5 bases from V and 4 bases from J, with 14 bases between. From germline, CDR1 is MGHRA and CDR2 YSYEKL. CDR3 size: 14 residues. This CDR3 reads CASSSAALGYGYTF. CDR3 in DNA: TGCGCCAGCAGCTCGGCCGCTCTGGGCTATGGCTACACCTTC.

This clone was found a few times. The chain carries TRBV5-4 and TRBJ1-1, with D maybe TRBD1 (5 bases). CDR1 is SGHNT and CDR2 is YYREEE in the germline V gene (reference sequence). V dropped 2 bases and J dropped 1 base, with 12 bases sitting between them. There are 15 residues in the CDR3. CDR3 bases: TGTGCCAGCAGCTTAACAGGTGATTCGAACACTGAAGCTTTCTTT. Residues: CASSLTGDSNTEAFF.

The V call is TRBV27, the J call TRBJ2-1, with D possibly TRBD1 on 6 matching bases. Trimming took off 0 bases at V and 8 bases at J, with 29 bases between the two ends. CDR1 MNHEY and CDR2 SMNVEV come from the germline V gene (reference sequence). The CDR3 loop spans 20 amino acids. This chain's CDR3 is CASSLSPGVRRPGDNHEQFF. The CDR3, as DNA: TGTGCCAGCAGTTTATCACCGGGCGTGCGTAGGCCAGGGGATAACCATGAGCAGTTCTTC.

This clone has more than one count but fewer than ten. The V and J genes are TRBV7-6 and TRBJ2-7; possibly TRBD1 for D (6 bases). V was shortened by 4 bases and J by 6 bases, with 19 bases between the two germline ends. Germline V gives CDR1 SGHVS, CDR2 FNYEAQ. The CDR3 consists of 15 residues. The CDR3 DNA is TGTGCCAGCAGCTCCGGACAGTCGACACATTCCGAGCAGTACTTC. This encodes CASSSGQSTHSEQYF.

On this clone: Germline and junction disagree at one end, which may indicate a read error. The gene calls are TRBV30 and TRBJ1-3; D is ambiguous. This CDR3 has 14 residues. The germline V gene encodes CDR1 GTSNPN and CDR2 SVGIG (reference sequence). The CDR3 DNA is TGTGCCTGGAGTCCTTGGAACTCTGGAGACACCATATATTTT. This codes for CAWSPWNSGDTIYF.

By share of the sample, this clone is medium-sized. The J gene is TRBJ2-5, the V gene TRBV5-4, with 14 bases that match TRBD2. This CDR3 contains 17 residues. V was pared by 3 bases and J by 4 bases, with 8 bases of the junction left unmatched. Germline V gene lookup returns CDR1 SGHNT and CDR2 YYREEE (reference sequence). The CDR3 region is CASSYIGLAGGAETQYF. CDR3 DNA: TGTGCCAGCAGCTACATAGGACTAGCGGGGGGCGCAGAGACCCAGTACTTC.

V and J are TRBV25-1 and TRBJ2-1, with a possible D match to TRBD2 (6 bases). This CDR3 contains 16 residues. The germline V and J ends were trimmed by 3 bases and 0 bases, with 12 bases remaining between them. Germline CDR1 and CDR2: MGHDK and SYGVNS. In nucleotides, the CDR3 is TGTGCCAGCAGTGAGCCCGGGGGTTACTCCTACAATGAGCAGTTCTTC. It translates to CASSEPGGYSYNEQFF.

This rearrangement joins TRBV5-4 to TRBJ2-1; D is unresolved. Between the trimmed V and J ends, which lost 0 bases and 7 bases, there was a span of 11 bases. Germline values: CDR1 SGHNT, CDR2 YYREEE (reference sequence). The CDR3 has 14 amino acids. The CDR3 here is CASSLVGYGNEQFF. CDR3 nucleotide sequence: TGTGCCAGCAGCTTGGTTGGGTATGGAAATGAGCAGTTCTTC.

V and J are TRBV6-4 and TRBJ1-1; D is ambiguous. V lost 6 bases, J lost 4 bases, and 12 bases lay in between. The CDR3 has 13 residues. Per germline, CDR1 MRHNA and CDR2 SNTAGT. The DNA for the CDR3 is TGTGCCAGCAGCATTGATCTCGGCACTGAAGCTTTCTTT. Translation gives CASSIDLGTEAFF.

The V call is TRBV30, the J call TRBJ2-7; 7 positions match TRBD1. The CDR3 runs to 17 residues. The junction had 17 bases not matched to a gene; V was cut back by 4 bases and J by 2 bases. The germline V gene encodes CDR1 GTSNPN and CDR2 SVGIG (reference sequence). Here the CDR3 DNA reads TGTGCCTGGACAAACCGACCGGGACAGAAAAGAACCTACGAGCAGTACTTC. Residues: CAWTNRPGQKRTYEQYF. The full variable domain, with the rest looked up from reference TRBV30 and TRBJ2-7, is SQTIHQWPATLVQPVGSPLSLECTVEGTSNPNLYWYRQAAGRGLQLLFYSVGIGQISSEVPQNLSASRPQDRQFILSSKKLLLSDSGFYLCAWTNRPGQKRTYEQYFGPGTRLTVT.